These 27 T cell receptor beta chains were all obtained from the same sample, sequenced in a study of blood T cells in healthy people across ages. A second roughly 7 to 11 cycle PCR used barcoded and J-beta primers. TCRdb ran MiXCR on the 5' RACE reads and lists one entry per CDR3 protein. This sample yields under 800,000 distinct CDR3 sequences, of which around 20% are seen a single time; 3% to 4.5% belongs to the top ten. What was sequenced was blood. The receptors shown here come from a man in his sixties or seventies in good health.

The rearrangement uses TRBV6-5 and TRBJ2-1; D unresolved. The better agreement between TRBJ2-5 and the DNA end casts doubt on the J call. This CDR3 contains 14 residues. The germline V gene has CDR1 MNHEY and CDR2 SVGAGI. The CDR3 region is CASSYNGRQETQYF. As DNA, the CDR3 is TGTGCCAGCAGTTACAACGGGCGACAAGAGACCCAGTACTTC.

This clonotype was observed at least ten times. The chain uses TRBV7-6 and TRBJ2-1, with TRBD2 identical over 10 bases. Germline assignment: CDR1 SGHVS and CDR2 FNYEAQ. The V and J ends lost 4 bases and 4 bases, in that order; junction bases with no gene match: 1. The CDR3 is 14 residues long. The CDR3 loop is CASSSTSGYNEQFF. CDR3 nucleotides: TGTGCCAGCAGCTCGACTAGCGGGTACAATGAGCAGTTCTTC.

V is TRBV5-6 and J is TRBJ2-4, with TRBD2 matching over 9 bases. CDR1 is SGHDT and CDR2 is YYEEEE in the germline V gene. The length of the CDR3 is 20 residues. J gave up 0 bases and V 0 bases, and 13 bases lay outside the gene matches. CDR3 residues: CASSLALRREGAVAKNIQYF. CDR3 DNA: TGTGCCAGCAGCTTGGCATTAAGGCGGGAGGGGGCTGTAGCCAAAAACATTCAGTACTTC.

This clonotype was observed a handful of times. The rearrangement joins TRBV7-2 to TRBJ2-1, with D perhaps TRBD2 (6 bases). The V and J ends lost 4 bases and 7 bases respectively, with 29 bases between them. CDR1 is SGHTA, CDR2 FQGNSA, per germline. There are 19 residues in the CDR3. For the CDR3, the DNA is TGTGCCAGCAGCTCACCCGTGGTGGTAGCGGATATCTATGGGAATGAGCAGTTCTTC. It encodes CASSSPVVVADIYGNEQFF.

This clonotype was picked up many times. The J gene is TRBJ2-5, the V gene TRBV29-1; D tentatively fits TRBD1 or TRBD2 (6 bases each). Germline V gene sequence: CDR1 SQVTM, CDR2 ANQGSEA. Trimming left V 7 bases short and J 2 bases short, with 17 bases between. This CDR3 spans 14 amino acids. CDR3 in amino acids: CSAGAGKKQETQYF. For the CDR3, the DNA is TGCAGCGCGGGGGCGGGGAAAAAACAAGAGACCCAGTACTTC. The variable domain in full, completed from reference TRBV29-1 and TRBJ2-5, reads SAVISQKPSRDICQRGTSLTIQCQVDSQVTMMFWYRQQPGQSLTLIATANQGSEATYESGFVIDKFPISRPNLTFSTLTVSNMSPEDSSIYLCSAGAGKKQETQYFGPGTRLLVL.

This clonotype was counted between two and nine times. V usage is TRBV28 and J usage is TRBJ2-5, with TRBD2 as a possible D gene (5 bases). The germline V and J ends were trimmed by 8 bases and 3 bases, with 13 bases remaining between them. The length of the CDR3 is 13 residues. Germline assignment: CDR1 MDHEN and CDR2 SYDVKM. The CDR3, as DNA: TGTGCCAGCCTAAACGGACTCAAAGAGACCCAGTACTTC. It translates to CASLNGLKETQYF.

This clonotype showed up just once. V usage is TRBV5-1 and J usage is TRBJ2-3; D is unresolved. The CDR3 covers 13 residues. V dropped 4 bases and J dropped 6 bases, with 12 bases sitting between them. CDR1 is SGHRS, CDR2 YFSETQ, per germline. This CDR3 reads CASSRQKDDTQYF. Here the CDR3 DNA reads TGCGCCAGCAGCAGACAAAAGGACGATACGCAGTATTTT.

This clonotype has more than one count but fewer than ten. V and J are TRBV27 and TRBJ2-1; D might be TRBD2 (5 bases). The germline V gene encodes CDR1 MNHEY and CDR2 SMNVEV (reference sequence). The CDR3 has 11 amino acids. V lost 8 bases and J 4 bases, leaving 6 bases between the germline ends. In nucleotides, the CDR3 is TGTGCCAGCGAGGGATACAATGAGCAGTTCTTC. This translates into CASEGYNEQFF.

This clonotype has at least ten counts. V is TRBV9 and J is TRBJ2-3; possibly TRBD2 for D (5 bases). This CDR3 contains 15 residues. V was shortened by 5 bases and J by 0 bases, with 13 bases between the two germline ends. Germline V lookup: CDR1 SGDLS, CDR2 YYNGEE. CDR3 sequence reads: CASSRRSGSTDTQYF. CDR3 bases: TGTGCCAGCAGTCGGAGGTCCGGGAGCACAGATACGCAGTATTTT.

The V gene is TRBV7-2, the J gene TRBJ2-5; a possible D gene is TRBD1 (7 bases). Trimming stripped 7 bases from V and 0 bases from J, with 15 bases between. The CDR3 totals 15 residues. Germline CDR1 is SGHTA and CDR2 is FQGNSA. The CDR3 sequence is CASNAGQTNQETQYF. CDR3 nucleotides: TGTGCCAGCAACGCGGGACAGACAAACCAAGAGACCCAGTACTTC.

This chain uses TRBV7-6 with TRBJ2-7; tentative D call: TRBD1 (5 bases). Germline values: CDR1 SGHVS, CDR2 FNYEAQ. The CDR3 totals 16 residues. Trimming removed 0 bases from V and 3 bases from J, with 15 bases in between. In DNA form, the CDR3 reads TGTGCCAGCAGCTTAGCGGTCGGTCAGGGAAACTACGAGCAGTACTTC. Residues: CASSLAVGQGNYEQYF.

About this clonotype: The conserved phenylalanine or tryptophan normally closing the CDR3 is absent here, so this likely arose from a read error. The CDR3 nucleotides are TGTGCCAGCAGAGACGGGTTCTTCACTGAAGCTTTCTCT. This translates into CASRDGFFTEAFS. The gene calls are TRBV2 and TRBJ1-1; D ambiguous. V dropped 6 bases and J dropped 4 bases, with 12 bases sitting between them. The CDR3 extends over 13 amino acids. In germline, CDR1 is SNHLY, CDR2 FYNNEI.

V and J are TRBV6-6 and TRBJ1-5; D perhaps matches TRBD1 (5 bases). The CDR3 runs 13 residues. CDR1 and CDR2 (germline): MNHNY, SVGAGI (reference sequence). Trimming pared 2 bases from V and 7 bases from J, leaving 9 bases between. As DNA, the CDR3 is TGTGCCAGCAGTTACGGGGGGGTACAGCCCCAGCATTTT. Its protein is CASSYGGVQPQHF.

The sample holds a few counts of this clonotype. At one end, the junction sequence differs from germline, possibly due to a read error. V is TRBV5-4 and J is TRBJ2-7, with TRBD2 identical over 7 bases. The germline V gene encodes CDR1 SGHNT and CDR2 YYREEE (reference sequence). The CDR3 runs to 17 residues. The CDR3 loop is CTSSLGPRGGRSNEQYF. CDR3 sequence (DNA): TGTACCAGCAGCTTGGGACCCCGGGGCGGGAGATCGAACGAGCAGTACTTC. Full variable domain (remainder filled in from reference TRBV5-4 and TRBJ2-7): ETGVTQSPTHLIKTRGQQVTLRCSSQSGHNTVSWYQQALGQGPQFIFQYYREEENGRGNFPPRFSGLQFPNYSSELNVNALELDDSALYLCTSSLGPRGGRSNEQYFGPGTRLTVT.

The V call is TRBV7-9, the J call TRBJ1-3; perhaps TRBD1 as D (5 bases). The CDR3 covers 15 residues. Deletions cut 5 bases from V and 0 bases from J, with 11 bases between. Germline lookup yields CDR1 SEHNR and CDR2 FQNEAQ (reference sequence). The CDR3 here is CASSPWTSSGNTIYF. The CDR3 nucleotides are TGTGCCAGCAGCCCATGGACAAGCTCTGGAAACACCATATATTTT.

This CDR3 reads CASSQGQPYNEQFF. CDR3 sequence (DNA): TGTGCCAGCAGCCAAGGACAGCCCTACAATGAGCAGTTCTTC. The rearrangement joins TRBV3-1 to TRBJ2-1; perhaps TRBD1 as D (5 bases). With 1 base removed from V and 2 bases from J, the gap between germline ends came to 6 bases. This CDR3 comprises 14 residues. The germline CDR1 and CDR2 sequences are LGHDT and YNNKEL (reference sequence).

The rearrangement joins TRBV5-1 to TRBJ2-1, with TRBD2 identical over 11 bases. Germline-derived CDR1 and CDR2 are SGHRS and YFSETQ. The trim removed 4 bases at V and 4 bases at J, leaving 7 bases unmatched. The CDR3 length is 16 residues. CDR3 loop: CASSQTIAGGYNEQFF. The CDR3, as DNA: TGCGCCAGCAGCCAGACGATAGCGGGAGGGTACAATGAGCAGTTCTTC.

This clonotype was observed a handful of times. The V call is TRBV28, the J call TRBJ1-2; TRBD1 is a possible D gene (5 bases). The CDR3 length is 12 residues. Germline V lookup: CDR1 MDHEN, CDR2 SYDVKM. Trimming took off 5 bases at V and 7 bases at J, with 11 bases between the two ends. The CDR3 protein is CASSMIGAGYTF. In nucleotides, the CDR3 is TGTGCCAGCAGTATGATTGGGGCTGGCTACACCTTC.

V gene TRBV29-1 combines with J gene TRBJ2-6; D possibly corresponds to TRBD2 (5 bases). V lost 0 bases to trimming and J lost 4 bases, with 10 bases between them. In germline, CDR1 is SQVTM, CDR2 ANQGSEA. This CDR3 region has 15 residues. The CDR3 sequence: CSVEDEGPGANVLTF. Written as DNA, the CDR3 is TGCAGCGTTGAAGACGAGGGCCCCGGGGCCAACGTCCTGACTTTC.

V usage is TRBV7-9 and J usage is TRBJ2-5; a possible D gene is TRBD2 (6 bases). The CDR3 has 16 residues. Trimming took off 2 bases at V and 5 bases at J, with 18 bases between the two ends. Germline CDR1 reads SEHNR; CDR2 reads FQNEAQ (reference sequence). The CDR3 protein is CASSLRAGDSGETQYF. CDR3 nucleotide sequence: TGTGCCAGCAGCTTACGGGCTGGGGACTCTGGGGAGACCCAGTACTTC.

The sample holds a few counts of this clonotype. The junction and the germline gene differ at one end; a read error may be behind it. The J gene is TRBJ2-3, the V gene TRBV5-1; TRBD2 aligns across 7 bases. CDR3 length equals 15 residues. CDR1 SGHRS and CDR2 YFSETQ come from the germline V gene. CDR3 amino acids: CASSLAASGTDTQYF. In DNA form, the CDR3 reads TGCGCCAGCAGCTTGGCGGCTAGCGGCACAGATACGCAGTACTTT. The entire variable domain, with the rest obtained from reference TRBV5-1 and TRBJ2-3, is as follows: KAGVTQTPRYLIKTRGQQVTLSCSPISGHRSVSWYQQTPGQGLQFLFEYFSETQRNKGNFPGRFSGRQFSNSRSEMNVSTLELGDSALYLCASSLAASGTDTQYFGPGTRLTVL.

This clonotype has a handful of counts. The rearrangement links TRBV4-1 to TRBJ2-1; tentatively, D is TRBD2 (6 bases). CDR3 length equals 13 residues. V was pared by 0 bases and J by 12 bases, with 12 bases between. Germline V gene data show CDR1 as MGHRA and CDR2 as YSYEKL. CDR3 region: CASSQDIGGGQFF. The DNA of the CDR3 is TGCGCCAGCAGCCAAGATATTGGGGGAGGGCAGTTCTTC.

The V and J genes are TRBV24-1 and TRBJ2-5; no clear D gene. Between the trimmed V and J ends, which lost 3 bases and 5 bases, there was a span of 3 bases. The CDR3 consists of 11 residues. Germline V lookup: CDR1 KGHDR, CDR2 SFDVKD. The CDR3 DNA reads as TGTGCCACCAGTGATAGGGAGACCCAGTACTTC. Residues: CATSDRETQYF.

This clonotype was picked up a small number of times. Written as DNA, the CDR3 is TGCAGCGTTGTCCGGGACAGGGGGCTCACCTACGAGCAGTACTTC. Translated: CSVVRDRGLTYEQYF. This chain connects TRBV29-1 to TRBJ2-5; the match to TRBD1 covers 12 bases. Near its end, the DNA agrees better with TRBJ2-7, so the J call may be wrong. Per germline, CDR1 SQVTM and CDR2 ANQGSEA. There are 15 residues in the CDR3.

The CDR3 sequence is CASSSRDRAKNIQYF. The CDR3 region has the DNA TGTGCCAGCAGTTCCCGGGACAGGGCTAAAAACATTCAGTACTTC. The V and J genes are TRBV6-6 and TRBJ2-4; 9 bases are shared with TRBD1. Germline V gene lookup returns CDR1 MNHNY and CDR2 SVGAGI (reference sequence). The CDR3 has 15 amino acids. V lost 4 bases, J lost 4 bases, and 5 bases stayed unmatched.

With regard to this clonotype: A junction end diverges from the germline sequence, so it may reflect a read error. The chain employs TRBV6-5 and TRBJ2-3; tentatively, D is TRBD1 or TRBD2 (5 bases each). CDR1 and CDR2 from the germline V gene are MNHEY and SVGAGI. CDR3 length equals 15 residues. Here the CDR3 reads CASSYFSLGVDTQYF. The CDR3 region has the DNA TGTGCCAGCAGCTACTTTAGCTTGGGGGTAGATACGCAGTATTTT.

The rearrangement uses TRBV20-1 and TRBJ1-2; TRBD1 might be the D (5 bases). Per germline, CDR1 DFQATT and CDR2 SNEGSKA (reference sequence). V was clipped by 5 bases and J by 10 bases, with 20 bases between them. The CDR3 length is 13 residues. The CDR3 loop is CSAPERDGVDYTF. In nucleotides, the CDR3 is TGCAGTGCTCCAGAGAGGGACGGGGTAGACTACACCTTC.